This paragraph reports one T cell receptor beta chain. What this receptor recognizes is not known. Within one base of it there is no much larger clone, and no base qualities were kept. The donors were healthy, HIV-negative adults who had no recently reported acute infections or vaccinations. Every donor was a Caucasian adult living in Nashville, Tennessee, USA. CD8 memory samples were composed of magnetically selected CD45RO+ cells combined with CCR7-negative CD45RA+ effector memory (TemRA) cells. After blood collection by leukapheresis, PBMCs were isolated using Ficoll-Histopaque density gradient centrifugation and then cryopreserved in the vapor phase of liquid nitrogen. Analytical flow cytometry was used to check the purity and quantity of every magnetically sorted T cell population. Each sorted fraction had its genomic DNA isolated and then quantified by UV absorbance on a Nanodrop 2000c. The germline V gene supplies CDR1 SGHRS and CDR2 YFSETQ. The CDR3 covers 15 residues, taking in both the cysteine and the phenylalanine. Only CDR3 DNA is held: 45 bases, read in frame from base 1. V sheds 0 bases and J sheds 3 bases, leaving 10 bases between their ends.

Using the deep immunoSEQ assay, multiplex PCR amplified TCR CDR3 regions from genomic DNA. Extracted genomic DNA from each cell subset was distributed evenly across all wells of several immunoSEQ 96-well plates, and each plate was treated as a replicate. For sorted subsets, around 200 ng genomic DNA, equal to some 28,000 T cell genomes, was loaded into each replicate PCR. Purified libraries were quantified with a Qubit 3.0 fluorometer, sized on a Bioanalyzer 2100, and re-quantified with the KAPA Library Quantification kit. Every immunoSEQ 96-well plate was sequenced on a separate single-read 150-cycle Illumina NextSeq 550 flow cell. On the study's bioinformatics: Because the immunoSEQ output included only junctional sequences and no quality scores, the filtering could not be the same as the filtering used for full-length reads. Sequences were annotated with PyIR, a Python wrapper for IgBLAST v1.9, and V/J genes and CDR3 were assigned using IMGT germline references. Reads with weak V/J assignments (E-value above 1e-6), missing CDR3, stop codons, out-of-frame junctions, or ambiguous translated residues were removed. A V3J clonotype was defined by an identical inferred V gene, J gene, and CDR3 amino acid sequence. The percentage overlap between two repertoires was calculated by dividing the number of shared unique clonotypes by the size of the smaller repertoire. Richness of each repertoire was evaluated using RTK rarefaction, the Chao1 estimator, and Recon v2.1 estimates of unobserved clonotypes. OLGA was used to compute generation probabilities for all TCRbeta clonotypes that the gDNA method yielded from four donors. Here the immuneACCESS table is served through TCRdb, limited to in-frame sequences with V and J called. Missing clones are a known gap in these copies; in checked studies unresolved V genes cover under half, and the rest lacks a known reason. That table supplies the V and J calls and clone size; D and trimming were determined from the DNA. This sample has about 690,000 clones in its table, and roughly 87% of those were observed once. The ten largest clones represent 30% to 35% of the sample.

The sample originates from a study of shared clonotypes between healthy human individuals (dated by TCRdb to between 2020 and 2021). At the level of the whole study: The cohort comprised a couple of women and a few men aged 18 to 49 years. To estimate repertoire size and how much clonotypes are shared between individuals, the study performed deep sequencing of blood TCR repertoires from about five healthy adults. Different laboratories and diverse techniques were used to prepare libraries and sequence TCR repertoires, to increase sequencing depth and limit assay-specific biases. For each donor, three plates each were used for CD4 naive and CD4 memory, two plates were used for CD8 naive, and one plate was used for CD8 memory. Between about 0.9 and 9 billion PBMCs per donor were obtained by leukapheresis.

What the work shows at the level of the full study, not this receptor alone: Pairwise subsampling indicated that sequencing depth was expected to affect the degree of clonotype sharing among donors. The genetic and exposure-history diversity represented was limited by the small number of donors. Sampling was limited to blood, and TCR repertoires in tissue likely differ from TCR repertoires in blood. Compared with non-shared clonotypes, clonotypes shared by all four sorted-subset donors had higher generation probabilities. Even with the large sequencing depth, rarefaction of the sorted-subset datasets indicated that sequencing was incomplete. Larger estimated clonotype richness was generally found for naive subsets than for memory subsets. Sharing across a few donors was observed for about 4.8% of naive CD4, over 3% of naive CD8, 2% to 2.5% of memory CD4, and approximately 0.41% of memory CD8 clonotypes.

The specimen sequenced was memory CD8+ T cells from PBMCs. Per the publication, the cell subset or site label means: CD45RO+ cells pooled with CCR7-negative TemRA cells. This TCR was sampled from a man aged 18 to 29 in good health. Some clones in this sample may be carry-over from other donors' samples. The rearranged chain carries TRBV5-1 and TRBJ2-1, with the D gene too uncertain to name. The CDR3 region reads CASSLDPTGYNEQFF. The DNA reads TGCGCCAGCAGCTTGGACCCGACTGGCTACAATGAGCAGTTCTTC. The reference TRBV5-1 and TRBJ2-1 proteins fill in what lies around the CDR3, so the full variable domain reads KAGVTQTPRYLIKTRGQQVTLSCSPISGHRSVSWYQQTPGQGLQFLFEYFSETQRNKGNFPGRFSGRQFSNSRSEMNVSTLELGDSALYLCASSLDPTGYNEQFFGPGTRLTVL.